One and the same sample provided the 3 T cell receptor beta chains below, sequenced in a study of CD8+ T cells in alopecia areata. Reverse transcribed after extraction, RNA yielded cDNA as the sequencing template. Method: immunoSEQ multiplex PCR; TCRdb's copy keeps in-frame clones and lacks some. Altogether over 200,000 clones are present, about three fifths being singletons, with the ten largest covering 0.45%. The source material was CD4+ T cells sorted from blood, sampled at week 0. Receptors were obtained from a human donor with alopecia areata.

This chain links TRBV5-6 with TRBJ2-7; TRBD1 agrees at 10 bases. From germline, CDR1 is SGHDT and CDR2 YYEEEE. Germline trimming cut 4 bases from V and 7 bases from J; bases unmatched to any gene: 5. The CDR3 covers 13 residues. DNA for the CDR3: TGTGCCAGCAGCGGTGGGACAGGGGATGAGCAGTACTTC. Protein product: CASSGGTGDEQYF.

The chain is built from TRBV18 and TRBJ2-3; D is undetermined. Germline CDR1 reads KGHSH; CDR2 reads LQKENI. This CDR3 region has 13 residues. Trimming shortened V by 2 bases and J by 4 bases, and 7 bases separated the two germline ends. The CDR3 is CASSPSRSDTQYF. In nucleotides, the CDR3 is TGTGCCAGCTCACCAAGTCGGTCAGATACGCAGTATTTT.

The gene calls are TRBV10-1 and TRBJ1-5; D is unclear. The CDR3 is 12 residues long. With 0 bases removed from V and 4 bases from J, the gap between germline ends came to 1 base. Per the germline V gene, CDR1 is WNHNN and CDR2 is SYGVQD (reference sequence). This CDR3 is CASSESNQPQHF. In DNA, the CDR3 is TGCGCCAGCAGTGAGTCGAATCAGCCCCAGCATTTT.